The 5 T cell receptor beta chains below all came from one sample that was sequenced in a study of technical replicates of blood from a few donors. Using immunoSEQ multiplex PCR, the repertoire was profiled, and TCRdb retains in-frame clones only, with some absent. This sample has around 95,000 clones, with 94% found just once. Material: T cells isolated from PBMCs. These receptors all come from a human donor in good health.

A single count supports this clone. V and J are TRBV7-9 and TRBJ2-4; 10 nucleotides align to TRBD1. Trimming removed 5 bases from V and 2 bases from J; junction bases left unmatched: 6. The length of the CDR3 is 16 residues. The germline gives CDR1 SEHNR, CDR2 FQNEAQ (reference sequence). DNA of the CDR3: TGTGCCAGCAGCGCGACAGGGGGCTGGACCAAAAACATTCAGTACTTC. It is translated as CASSATGGWTKNIQYF.

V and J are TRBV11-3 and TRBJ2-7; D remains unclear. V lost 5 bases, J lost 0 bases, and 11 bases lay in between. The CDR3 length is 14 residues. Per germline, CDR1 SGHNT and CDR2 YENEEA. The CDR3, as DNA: TGTGCCAGCAGCATATTACAGAGCTCCTACGAGCAGTACTTC. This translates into CASSILQSSYEQYF.

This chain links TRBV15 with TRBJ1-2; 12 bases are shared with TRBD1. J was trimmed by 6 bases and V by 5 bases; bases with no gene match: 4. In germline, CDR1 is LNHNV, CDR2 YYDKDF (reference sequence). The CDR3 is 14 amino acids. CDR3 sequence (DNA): TGTGCCACCAGCTTGGGACAGGGGGCGAATGGCTACACCTTC. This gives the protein CATSLGQGANGYTF.

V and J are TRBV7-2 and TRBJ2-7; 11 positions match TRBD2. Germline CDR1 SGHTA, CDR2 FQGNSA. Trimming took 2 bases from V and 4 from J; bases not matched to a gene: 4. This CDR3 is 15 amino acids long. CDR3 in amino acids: CASSLYTSGSYEQYF. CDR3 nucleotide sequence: TGTGCCAGCAGCTTATATACTAGCGGGAGTTACGAGCAGTACTTC.

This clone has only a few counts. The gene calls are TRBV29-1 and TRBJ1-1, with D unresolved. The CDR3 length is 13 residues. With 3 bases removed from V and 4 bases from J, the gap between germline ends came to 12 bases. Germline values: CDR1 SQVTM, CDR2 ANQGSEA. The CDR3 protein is CSVDGESSTEAFF. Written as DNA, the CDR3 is TGCAGCGTTGACGGGGAGAGTAGCACTGAAGCTTTCTTT.